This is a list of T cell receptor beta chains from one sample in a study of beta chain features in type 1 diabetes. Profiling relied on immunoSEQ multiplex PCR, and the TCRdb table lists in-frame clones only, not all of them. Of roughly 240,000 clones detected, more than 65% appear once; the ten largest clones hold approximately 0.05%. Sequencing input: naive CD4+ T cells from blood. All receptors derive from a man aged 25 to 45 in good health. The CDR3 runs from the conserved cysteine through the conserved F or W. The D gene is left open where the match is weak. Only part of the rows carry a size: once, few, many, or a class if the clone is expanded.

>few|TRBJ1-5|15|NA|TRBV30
TGTGCCTGGAGTGTACGACCTGGGGCGAATCAGCCCCAGCATTTT
CAWSVRPGANQPQHF
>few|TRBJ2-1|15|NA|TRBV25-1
TGTGCCAGCAGTGACGACACCTCTAGCTACAATGAGCAGTTCTTC
CASSDDTSSYNEQFF
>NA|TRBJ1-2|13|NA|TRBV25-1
TGTGCCAGCAGTGAGGTCAGTAGTCATGGCTACACCTTC
CASSEVSSHGYTF
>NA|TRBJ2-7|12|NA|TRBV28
TGTGCCAGCGGGAGACGGTCCTACGAGCAGTACTTC
CASGRRSYEQYF
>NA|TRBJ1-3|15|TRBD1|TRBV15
TGTGCCACCAGCAGACCCACAGGGGTCGGAAACACCATATATTTT
CATSRPTGVGNTIYF
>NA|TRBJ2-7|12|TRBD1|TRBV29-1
TGCAGCGTTGCCACAGGGGGCAACGAGCAGTACTTC
CSVATGGNEQYF
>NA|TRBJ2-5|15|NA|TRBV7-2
TGTGCCAGCAGCCCGACTGGGGGGCGGCAAGAGACCCAGTACTTC
CASSPTGGRQETQYF
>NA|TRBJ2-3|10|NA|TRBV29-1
TGCAGCGTTAGTCAGGGTACGCAGTATTTT
CSVSQGTQYF
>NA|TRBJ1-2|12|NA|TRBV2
TGTGCCAGCAGTGACACCAGCTATGGCTACACCTTC
CASSDTSYGYTF
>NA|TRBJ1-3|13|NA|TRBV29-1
TGCAGCGTTTCCAGAGGTACTGGAAACACCATATATTTT
CSVSRGTGNTIYF
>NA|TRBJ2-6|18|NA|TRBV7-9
TGTGCCAGCAGCGATAACCCGGGAGGGGGCCGTGGGGCCAACGTCCTGACTTTC
CASSDNPGGGRGANVLTF
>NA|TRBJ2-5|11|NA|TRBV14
TGTGCCAGCAGTCCTCTAGAGACCCAGTACTTC
CASSPLETQYF
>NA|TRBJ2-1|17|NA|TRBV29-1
TGCAGCGTTGAACGCGGAGGGATGAAGGGTGGTTACAATGAGCAGTTCTTC
CSVERGGMKGGYNEQFF
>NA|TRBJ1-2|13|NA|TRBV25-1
TGTGCCAGCGGCGAGGGACCAGGCTATGGCTACACCTTC
CASGEGPGYGYTF
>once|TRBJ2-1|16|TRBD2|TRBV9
TGTGCCAGCAGCCTATCCCCTAGCGGGAGGAACAATGAGCAGTTCTTC
CASSLSPSGRNNEQFF
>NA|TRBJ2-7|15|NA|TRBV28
TGTGCCAGCAGTTCCCCCGTCAGGGGCGTCTACGAGCAGTACTTC
CASSSPVRGVYEQYF
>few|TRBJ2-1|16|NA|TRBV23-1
TGCGCCAGCAGTCAATCTCCGCGGGACCCCTACAATGAGCAGTTCTTC
CASSQSPRDPYNEQFF
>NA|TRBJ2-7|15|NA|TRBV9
TGTGCCAGCAGCGTAGCGAGCGGGCCCTCCTACGAGCAGTACTTC
CASSVASGPSYEQYF
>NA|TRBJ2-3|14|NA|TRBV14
TGTGCCAGCAGCCAAGTCTCCGGACGTGATACGCAGTATTTT
CASSQVSGRDTQYF
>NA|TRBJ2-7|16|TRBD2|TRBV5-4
TGTGCCAGCAGCTTGGCGGCTAGCGGGACCGCCTACGAGCAGTACTTC
CASSLAASGTAYEQYF
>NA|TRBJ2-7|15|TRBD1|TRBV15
TGTGCCACCAGCTTCAGGACAGGGAGCTCCTACGAGCAGTACTTC
CATSFRTGSSYEQYF
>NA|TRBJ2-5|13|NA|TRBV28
TGTGCCAGCAGTTTACCCTTATTCGGGACTCTGTACTTC
CASSLPLFGTLYF
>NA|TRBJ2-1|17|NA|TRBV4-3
TGCGCCAGCAGCCAAAGTTTCTTATCCGCTGCCTACAATGAGCAGTTCTTC
CASSQSFLSAAYNEQFF
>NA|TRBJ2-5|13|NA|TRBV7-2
TGTGCCACCCGCGATGGGGGTCGTGGGACCCAGTACTTC
CATRDGGRGTQYF
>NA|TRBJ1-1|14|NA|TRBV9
TGTGCCAGCAGCGTAGGTGTGGGTTGGGCTGAAGCTTTCTTT
CASSVGVGWAEAFF
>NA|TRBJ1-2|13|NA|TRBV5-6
TGTGCCAGCAGCCATTGGAGGATGTTTGGCTACACCTTC
CASSHWRMFGYTF
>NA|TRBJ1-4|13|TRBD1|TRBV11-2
TGTGCCAGCAGCTTAGAAGACAGGGTGAAACTGTTTTTT
CASSLEDRVKLFF
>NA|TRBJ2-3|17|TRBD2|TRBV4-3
TGCGCCAGCAGCCAAGCTCGACTCGGGAGGGTTGCAGATACGCAGTATTTT
CASSQARLGRVADTQYF
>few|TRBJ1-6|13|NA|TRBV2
TGTGCCAGCAACGCAGCGGTAAATTCACCCCTCCACTTT
CASNAAVNSPLHF
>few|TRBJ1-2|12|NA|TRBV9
TGTGCCAGCAGAGGAGCCTACTATGGCTACACCTTC
CASRGAYYGYTF
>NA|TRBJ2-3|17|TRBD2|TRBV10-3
TGTGCCATCAGGGAGACCCCCGGACTAGCGGGGGGAGATACGCAGTATTTT
CAIRETPGLAGGDTQYF